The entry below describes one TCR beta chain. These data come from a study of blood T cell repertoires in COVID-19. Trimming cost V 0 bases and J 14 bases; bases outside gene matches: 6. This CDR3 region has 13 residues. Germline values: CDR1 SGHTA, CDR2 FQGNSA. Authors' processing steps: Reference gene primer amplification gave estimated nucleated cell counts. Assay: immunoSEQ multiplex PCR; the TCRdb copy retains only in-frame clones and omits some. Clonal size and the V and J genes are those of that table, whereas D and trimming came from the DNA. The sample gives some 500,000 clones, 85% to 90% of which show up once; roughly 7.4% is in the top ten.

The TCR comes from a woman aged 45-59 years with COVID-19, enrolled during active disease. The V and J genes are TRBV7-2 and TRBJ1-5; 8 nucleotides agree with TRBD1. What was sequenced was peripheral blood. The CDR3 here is CASSLAPDRDKHF. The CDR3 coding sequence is TGTGCCAGCAGCTTAGCCCCGGACAGGGATAAGCATTTT.